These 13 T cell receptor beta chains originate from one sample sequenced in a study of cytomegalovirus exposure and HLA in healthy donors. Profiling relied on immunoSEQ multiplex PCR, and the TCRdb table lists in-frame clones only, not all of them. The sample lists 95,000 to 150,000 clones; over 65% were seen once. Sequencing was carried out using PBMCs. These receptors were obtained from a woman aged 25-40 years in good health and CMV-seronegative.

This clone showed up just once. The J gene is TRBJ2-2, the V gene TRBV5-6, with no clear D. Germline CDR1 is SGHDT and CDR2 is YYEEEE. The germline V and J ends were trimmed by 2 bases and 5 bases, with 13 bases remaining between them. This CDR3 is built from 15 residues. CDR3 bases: TGTGCCAGCAGCTTTGACATTGGTCGAACCGGGGAGCTGTTTTTT. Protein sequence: CASSFDIGRTGELFF.

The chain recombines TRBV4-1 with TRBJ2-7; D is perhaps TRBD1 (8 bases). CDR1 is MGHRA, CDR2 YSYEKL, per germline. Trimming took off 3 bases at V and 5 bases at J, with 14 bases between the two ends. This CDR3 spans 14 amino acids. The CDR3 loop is CASSQYRGGNEQYF. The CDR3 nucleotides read TGCGCCAGCAGCCAGTACAGGGGGGGGAACGAGCAGTACTTC.

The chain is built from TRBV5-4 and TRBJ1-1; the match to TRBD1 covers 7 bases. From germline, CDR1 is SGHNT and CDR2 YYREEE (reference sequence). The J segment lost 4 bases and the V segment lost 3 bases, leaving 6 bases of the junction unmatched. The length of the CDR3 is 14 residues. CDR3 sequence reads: CASSSGGSVTEAFF. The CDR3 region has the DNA TGTGCCAGCAGCTCAGGGGGTTCGGTCACTGAAGCTTTCTTT. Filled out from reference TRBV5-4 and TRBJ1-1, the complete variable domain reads ETGVTQSPTHLIKTRGQQVTLRCSSQSGHNTVSWYQQALGQGPQFIFQYYREEENGRGNFPPRFSGLQFPNYSSELNVNALELDDSALYLCASSSGGSVTEAFFGQGTRLTVV.

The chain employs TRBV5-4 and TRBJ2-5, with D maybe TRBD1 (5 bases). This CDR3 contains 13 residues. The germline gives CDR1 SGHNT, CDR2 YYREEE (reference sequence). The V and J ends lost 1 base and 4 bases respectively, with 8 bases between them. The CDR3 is CASSLPGLETQYF. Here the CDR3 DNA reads TGTGCCAGCAGCTTGCCAGGGCTAGAGACCCAGTACTTC.

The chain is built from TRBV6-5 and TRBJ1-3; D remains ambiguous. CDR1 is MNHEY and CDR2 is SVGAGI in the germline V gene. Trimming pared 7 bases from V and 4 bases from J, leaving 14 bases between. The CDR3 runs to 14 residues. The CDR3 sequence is CASTLREGGNTIYF. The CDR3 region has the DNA TGTGCCAGCACCCTCCGAGAGGGAGGAAACACCATATATTTT.

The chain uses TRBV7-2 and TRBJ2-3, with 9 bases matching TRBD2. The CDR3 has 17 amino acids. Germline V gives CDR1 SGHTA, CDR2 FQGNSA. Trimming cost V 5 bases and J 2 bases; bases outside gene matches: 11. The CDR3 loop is CASSRDSGGLFTDTQYF. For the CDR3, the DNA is TGTGCCAGCAGCCGGGATAGCGGGGGCCTCTTCACAGATACGCAGTATTTT.

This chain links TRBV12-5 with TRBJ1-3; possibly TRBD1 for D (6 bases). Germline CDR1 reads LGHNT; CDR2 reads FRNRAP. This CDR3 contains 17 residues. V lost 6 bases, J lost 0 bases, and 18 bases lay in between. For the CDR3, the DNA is TGTGCTAGTGGCCTCCTAAGGGGGATATACTCTGGAAACACCATATATTTT. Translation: CASGLLRGIYSGNTIYF.

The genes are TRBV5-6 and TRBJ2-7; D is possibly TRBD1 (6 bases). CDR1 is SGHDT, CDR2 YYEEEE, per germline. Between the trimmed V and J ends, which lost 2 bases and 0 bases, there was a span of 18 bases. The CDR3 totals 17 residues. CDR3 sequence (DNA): TGTGCCAGCAGCTTACCCCTAGGGGGTCCGAGCTCCTACGAGCAGTACTTC. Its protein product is CASSLPLGGPSSYEQYF.

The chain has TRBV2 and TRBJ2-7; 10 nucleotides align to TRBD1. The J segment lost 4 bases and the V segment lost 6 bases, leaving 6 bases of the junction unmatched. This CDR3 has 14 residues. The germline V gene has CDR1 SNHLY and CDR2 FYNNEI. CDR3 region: CASRMTGGGYEQYF. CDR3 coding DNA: TGTGCCAGCAGGATGACAGGGGGCGGTTACGAGCAGTACTTC.

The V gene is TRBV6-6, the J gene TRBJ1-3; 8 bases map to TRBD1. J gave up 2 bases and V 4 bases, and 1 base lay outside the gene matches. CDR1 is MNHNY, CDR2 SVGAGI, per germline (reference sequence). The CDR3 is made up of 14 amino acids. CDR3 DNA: TGTGCCAGCAGTTTACAGGGGGCTGGAAACACCATATATTTT. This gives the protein CASSLQGAGNTIYF.

The CDR3, as DNA: TGTGCCAGCACCCTTACTCGGGACAGGGATTACGAGCAGTACTTC. It codes for CASTLTRDRDYEQYF. This sequence joins TRBV6-6 and TRBJ2-7, with 9 positions matching TRBD1. Germline values: CDR1 MNHNY, CDR2 SVGAGI (reference sequence). The CDR3 runs 15 residues. Unmatched junction bases numbered 11, after V lost 7 bases and J lost 4 bases.

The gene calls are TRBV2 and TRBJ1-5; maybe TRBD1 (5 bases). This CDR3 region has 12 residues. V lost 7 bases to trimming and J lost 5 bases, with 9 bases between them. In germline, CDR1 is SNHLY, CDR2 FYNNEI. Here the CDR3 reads CASTEGDQPQHF. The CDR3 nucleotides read TGTGCCAGCACCGAAGGGGATCAGCCCCAGCATTTT.

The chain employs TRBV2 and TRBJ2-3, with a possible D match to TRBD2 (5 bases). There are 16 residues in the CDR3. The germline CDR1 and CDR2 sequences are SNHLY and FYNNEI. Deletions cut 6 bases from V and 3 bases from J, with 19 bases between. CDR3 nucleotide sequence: TGTGCCAGCAGCCACACTAGTTCTGGAGGAACAGATACGCAGTATTTT. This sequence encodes CASSHTSSGGTDTQYF.